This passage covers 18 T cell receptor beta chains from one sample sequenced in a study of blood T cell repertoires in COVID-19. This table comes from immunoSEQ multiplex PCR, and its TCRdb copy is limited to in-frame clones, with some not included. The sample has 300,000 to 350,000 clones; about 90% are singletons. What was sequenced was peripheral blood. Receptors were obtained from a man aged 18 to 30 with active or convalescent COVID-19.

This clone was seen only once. The CDR3 coding sequence is TGCGCCAGCAGCCAACCGGGACAGGGACACAATCAGCCCCAGCATTTT. It encodes CASSQPGQGHNQPQHF. The J gene is TRBJ1-5, the V gene TRBV4-1; the match to TRBD1 covers 9 bases. The germline V gene has CDR1 MGHRA and CDR2 YSYEKL. The CDR3 contains 16 residues. V gave up 2 bases and J gave up 3 bases; unmatched junction bases: 5.

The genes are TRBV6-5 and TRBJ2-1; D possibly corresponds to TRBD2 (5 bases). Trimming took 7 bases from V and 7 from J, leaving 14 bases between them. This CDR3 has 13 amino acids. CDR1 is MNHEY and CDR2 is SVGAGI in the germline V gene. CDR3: CASTRDALNEQFF. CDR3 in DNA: TGTGCCAGCACCCGGGATGCTCTGAATGAGCAGTTCTTC.

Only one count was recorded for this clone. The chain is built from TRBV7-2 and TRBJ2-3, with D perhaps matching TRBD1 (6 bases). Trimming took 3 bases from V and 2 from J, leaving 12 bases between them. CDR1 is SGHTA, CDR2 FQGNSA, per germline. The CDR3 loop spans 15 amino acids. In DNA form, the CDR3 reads TGTGCCAGCAGCTTTTTTGGACAGACCACAGATACGCAGTATTTT. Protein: CASSFFGQTTDTQYF.

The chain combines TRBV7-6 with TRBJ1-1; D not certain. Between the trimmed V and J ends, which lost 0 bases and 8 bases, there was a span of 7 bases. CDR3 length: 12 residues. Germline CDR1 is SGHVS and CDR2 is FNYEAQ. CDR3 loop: CASSLAAEEAFF. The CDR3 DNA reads TGTGCCAGCAGCTTAGCGGCGGAAGAAGCTTTCTTT.

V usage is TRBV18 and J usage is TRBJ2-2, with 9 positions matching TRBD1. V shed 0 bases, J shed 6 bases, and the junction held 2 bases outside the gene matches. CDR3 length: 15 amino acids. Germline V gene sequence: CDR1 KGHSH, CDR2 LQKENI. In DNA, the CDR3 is TGTGCCAGCTCACCACCGGGACAGGGCGCCGGGGAGCTGTTTTTT. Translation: CASSPPGQGAGELFF.

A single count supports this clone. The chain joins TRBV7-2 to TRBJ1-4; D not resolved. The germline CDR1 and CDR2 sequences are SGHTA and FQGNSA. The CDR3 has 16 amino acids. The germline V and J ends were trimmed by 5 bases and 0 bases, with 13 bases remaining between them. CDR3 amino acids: CASSPSPLATNEKLFF. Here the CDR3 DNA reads TGTGCCAGCAGCCCCTCTCCCCTAGCAACTAATGAAAAACTGTTTTTT. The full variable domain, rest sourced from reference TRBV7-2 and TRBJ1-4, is GAGVSQSPSNKVTEKGKDVELRCDPISGHTALYWYRQSLGQGLEFLIYFQGNSAPDKSGLPSDRFSAERTGGSVSTLTIQRTQQEDSAVYLCASSPSPLATNEKLFFGSGTQLSVL.

Here the CDR3 reads CASSPLDRGQETQYF. CDR3 nucleotide sequence: TGTGCCAGCAGCCCTTTGGACAGGGGGCAAGAGACCCAGTACTTC. The V call is TRBV2, the J call TRBJ2-5, with 10 positions matching TRBD1. Germline V gene sequence: CDR1 SNHLY, CDR2 FYNNEI. The length of the CDR3 is 15 residues. V trimming: 6 bases; J trimming: 2 bases; junction bases outside the gene matches: 6.

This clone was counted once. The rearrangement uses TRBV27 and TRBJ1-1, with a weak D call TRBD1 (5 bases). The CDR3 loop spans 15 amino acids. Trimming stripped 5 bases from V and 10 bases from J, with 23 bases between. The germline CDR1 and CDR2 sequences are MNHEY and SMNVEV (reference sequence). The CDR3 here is CASSPFQGGGLSAFF. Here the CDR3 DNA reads TGTGCCAGCAGTCCGTTCCAGGGTGGTGGGTTGTCAGCTTTCTTT.

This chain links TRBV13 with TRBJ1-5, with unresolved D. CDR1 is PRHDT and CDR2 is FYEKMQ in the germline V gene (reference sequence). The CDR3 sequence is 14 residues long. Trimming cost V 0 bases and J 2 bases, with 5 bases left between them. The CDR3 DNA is TGTGCCAGCAGCTTAGGGGGCGGCAATCAGCCCCAGCATTTT. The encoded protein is CASSLGGGNQPQHF.

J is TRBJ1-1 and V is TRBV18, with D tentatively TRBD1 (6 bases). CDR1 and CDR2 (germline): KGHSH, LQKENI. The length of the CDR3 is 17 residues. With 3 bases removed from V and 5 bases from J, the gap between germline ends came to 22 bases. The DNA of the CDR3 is TGTGCCAGCTCACCGGACAGATCCGCCCTCTTCCTGACTGAAGCTTTCTTT. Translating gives CASSPDRSALFLTEAFF.

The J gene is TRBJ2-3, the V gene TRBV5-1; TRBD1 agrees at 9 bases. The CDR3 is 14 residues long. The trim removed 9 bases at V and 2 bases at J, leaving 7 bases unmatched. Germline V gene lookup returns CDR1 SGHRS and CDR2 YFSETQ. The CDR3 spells CATQGQGFTDTQYF. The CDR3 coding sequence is TGCGCCACCCAGGGACAGGGTTTCACAGATACGCAGTATTTT.

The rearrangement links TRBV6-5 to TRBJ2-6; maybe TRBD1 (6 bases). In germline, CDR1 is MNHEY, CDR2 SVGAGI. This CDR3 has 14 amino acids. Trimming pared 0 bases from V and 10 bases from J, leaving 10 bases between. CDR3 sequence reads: CASSYSRGGNVLTF. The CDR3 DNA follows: TGTGCCAGCAGTTACTCCAGGGGTGGGAACGTCCTGACTTTC.

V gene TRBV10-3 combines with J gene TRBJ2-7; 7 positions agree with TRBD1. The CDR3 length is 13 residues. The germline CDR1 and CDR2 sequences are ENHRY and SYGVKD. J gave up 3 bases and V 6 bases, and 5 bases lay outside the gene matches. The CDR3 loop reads CAIRGDRVYEQYF. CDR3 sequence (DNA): TGTGCCATCAGGGGAGACAGGGTCTACGAGCAGTACTTC.

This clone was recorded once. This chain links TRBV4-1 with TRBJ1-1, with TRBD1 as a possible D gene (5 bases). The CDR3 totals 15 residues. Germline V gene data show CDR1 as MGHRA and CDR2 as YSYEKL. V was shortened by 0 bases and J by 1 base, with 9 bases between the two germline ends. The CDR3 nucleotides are TGCGCCAGCAGCCAAGATGGGCAGGGGAACACTGAAGCTTTCTTT. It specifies CASSQDGQGNTEAFF.

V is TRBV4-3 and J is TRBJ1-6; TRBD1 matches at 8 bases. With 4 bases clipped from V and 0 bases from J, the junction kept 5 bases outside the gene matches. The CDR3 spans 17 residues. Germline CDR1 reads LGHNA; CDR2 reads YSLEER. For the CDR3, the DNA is TGCGCCAGCAGCCTCGGACAGGGCAGCTCCTATAATTCACCCCTCCACTTT. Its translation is CASSLGQGSSYNSPLHF.

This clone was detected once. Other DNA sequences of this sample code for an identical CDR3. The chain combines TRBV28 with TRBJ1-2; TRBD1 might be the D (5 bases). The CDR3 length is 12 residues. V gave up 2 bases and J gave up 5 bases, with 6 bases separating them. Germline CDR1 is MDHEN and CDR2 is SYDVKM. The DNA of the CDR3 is TGTGCCAGCAGTTTACAGGGATATGGCTACACCTTC. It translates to CASSLQGYGYTF.

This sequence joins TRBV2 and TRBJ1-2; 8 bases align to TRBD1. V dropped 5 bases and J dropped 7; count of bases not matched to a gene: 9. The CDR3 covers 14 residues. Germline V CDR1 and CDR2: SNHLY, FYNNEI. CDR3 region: CASSPQGALGGYTF. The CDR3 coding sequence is TGTGCCAGCAGTCCCCAGGGGGCCTTGGGTGGCTACACCTTC.

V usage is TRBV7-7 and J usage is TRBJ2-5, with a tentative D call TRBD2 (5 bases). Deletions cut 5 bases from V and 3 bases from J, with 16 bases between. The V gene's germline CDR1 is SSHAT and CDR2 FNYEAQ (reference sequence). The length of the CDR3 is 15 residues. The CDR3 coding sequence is TGTGCCAGCAGCCCAGAGGCTAGCTGGAAAGAGACCCAGTACTTC. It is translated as CASSPEASWKETQYF.